These T cell receptor beta chains were read from a single sample in a study of PD-1 blockade in classical Hodgkin lymphoma. Method: immunoSEQ multiplex PCR; TCRdb's copy keeps in-frame clones and lacks some. The table has 20,000 to 25,000 clones, 80% to 85% seen once. The sample here was peripheral blood mononuclear cells (PBMCs), taken before the second cycle of nivolumab. The source of these receptors is a human donor with classical Hodgkin lymphoma. CDR3s include the opening cysteine and the closing phenylalanine or tryptophan. The order of the fields is clone size, V gene, D gene, J gene, CDR3 length, CDR3 DNA, CDR3 protein. The D gene is left open where the match is weak. Some rows mark clone size as missing; the rest say once, few, many or name a class of expanded clone.

>-|TRBV25-1|TRBD1|TRBJ1-5|16
TGTGCCAGCAGGAAATCGTATACAGGGGTCAATCAGCCCCAGCATTTT
CASRKSYTGVNQPQHF
>-|TRBV7-8|-|TRBJ2-3|13
TGTGCCAGCAGCAAAGATTTCACAGATACGCAGTATTTT
CASSKDFTDTQYF
>-|TRBV5-1|-|TRBJ2-3|15
TGCGCCAGCAGCTTGGGACTTCCAAGCACAGATACGCAGTATTTT
CASSLGLPSTDTQYF
>-|TRBV7-9|-|TRBJ2-5|17
TGTGCCAGCAGCTTTACAGGGAATAGGGGTCACCAAGAGACCCAGTACTTC
CASSFTGNRGHQETQYF
>-|TRBV7-3|-|TRBJ1-2|13
TGTGCCAGCAGCTTAACTCCCGAATATGGCTACACCTTC
CASSLTPEYGYTF
>-|TRBV18|-|TRBJ2-7|11
TGTGCCAGCTCATTCTCCTACGAGCAGTACTTC
CASSFSYEQYF
>-|TRBV7-9|-|TRBJ1-1|12
TGTGCCAGCAGCTTAGCAGGGAGTTGGGCTTTCTTT
CASSLAGSWAFF
>-|TRBV2|-|TRBJ1-3|17
TGTGCCAGCAGCCATGGAGGTCTGATAAAACGTGGAAACACCATATATTTT
CASSHGGLIKRGNTIYF
>-|TRBV14|-|TRBJ2-3|11
TGTGCCAGCCGCCAAGGTGATACGCAGTATTTT
CASRQGDTQYF
>-|TRBV5-8|-|TRBJ2-6|14
TGTGCCAGCAGCTGGATCTCTGGGGCCAACGTCCTGACTTTC
CASSWISGANVLTF
>-|TRBV27|-|TRBJ1-2|15
TGTGCCAGCAGTCCTCCGGGACTCCCACTCGGGGGCTACACCTTC
CASSPPGLPLGGYTF
>once|TRBV5-4|TRBD2|TRBJ2-1|15
TGTGCCAGCAGCTTGGCTAGCGGGGGGTACAATGAGCAGTTCTTC
CASSLASGGYNEQFF
>once|TRBV25-1|-|TRBJ1-2|12
TGTGCCAGCAGTGGGGGGGTTGGAGGCTACACCTTC
CASSGGVGGYTF
>-|TRBV27|TRBD1|TRBJ2-5|15
TGTGCCAGCAGGTCCGGGACAGGGGTTCTGGAGACCCAGTACTTC
CASRSGTGVLETQYF
>-|TRBV15|-|TRBJ1-3|16
TGTGCCACCAGCAGAGATCGGACAGCTACTGGAAACACCATATATTTT
CATSRDRTATGNTIYF
>-|TRBV7-8|TRBD2|TRBJ2-7|16
TGTGCCAGCGGTAGCGGGACATTGGGCTCCACCTACGAGCAGTACTTC
CASGSGTLGSTYEQYF
>-|TRBV4-1|TRBD1|TRBJ2-3|15
TGCGCCAGCAGCCTCCGGGACAGGGGGCCGGATACGCAGTATTTT
CASSLRDRGPDTQYF
>-|TRBV19|-|TRBJ2-1|12
TGTGCCAGTACCACTAGCTACAATGAGCAGTTCTTC
CASTTSYNEQFF
>-|TRBV21-1|-|TRBJ2-3|15
TGTGCCAGCAGCAACCGGGGTACCTCCACAGATACGCAGTATTTT
CASSNRGTSTDTQYF
>-|TRBV9|-|TRBJ1-2|13
TGTGCCAGCAGCGTGCGAACAGACTATGGCTACACCTTC
CASSVRTDYGYTF
>once|TRBV2|TRBD2|TRBJ2-3|16
TGTGCCAGCAGTGAGAAACTAGCGGGGGTTGGAGATACGCAGTATTTT
CASSEKLAGVGDTQYF
>once|TRBV2|TRBD1|TRBJ2-1|14
TGTGCCAGCAGTACAGGGGCCTCCTACAATGAGCAGTTCTTC
CASSTGASYNEQFF
>-|TRBV30|-|TRBJ2-3|11
TGTGCCTGGAGGGGGTCAGATACGCAGTATTTT
CAWRGSDTQYF
>few|TRBV6-1|TRBD2|TRBJ2-1|15
TGTGCCAGCAGGACTAGCGGGGGGGCCGATAATGAGCAGTTCTTC
CASRTSGGADNEQFF
>-|TRBV4-1|-|TRBJ1-4|18
TGCGCCAGCACCTTCCTGGCGGTCACAGCCTCAACTAATGAAAAACTGTTTTTT
CASTFLAVTASTNEKLFF
>-|TRBV5-4|-|TRBJ1-4|15
TGTGCCAGCAGCTTGGCCTCGGACGGTAATGAAAAACTGTTTTTT
CASSLASDGNEKLFF
>-|TRBV28|-|TRBJ1-5|15
TGTGCCAGCAGTGTCCGACAGAGCAGCAGTCAGCCCCAGCATTTT
CASSVRQSSSQPQHF
>-|TRBV19|TRBD1|TRBJ2-7|14
TGTGCCAGTAGTATGACAGGGGCGACCTACGAGCAGTACTTC
CASSMTGATYEQYF
>-|TRBV6-1|-|TRBJ2-1|17
TGTGCCAGCAGTGAAGGGGTAGCCTCATCCGTTTACAATGAGCAGTTCTTC
CASSEGVASSVYNEQFF
>-|TRBV7-2|TRBD2|TRBJ2-5|15
TGTGCCAGCAGCACCGGACTAGCGGAAATAGAGACCCAGTACTTC
CASSTGLAEIETQYF